Below, one T cell receptor (beta chain) is given with its context. No antigen is known for it. Per-base quality was not reported, and no clone a single base away is much larger than it. This entry comes from a study of blood T cell repertoires in COVID-19 (dated by TCRdb to 2019 to 2021). Study-level background: Collaborator samples came from the United States, Italy and Spain and covered acute and convalescent phases of COVID-19. The dataset comprised deeply sampled blood TCRbeta repertoires from subjects exposed to, actively infected with, or recovered from COVID-19. Samples came from the ongoing ImmuneRACE study (first 160 participants) plus 1,254 subjects from 6 global collaborators. Where HLA class I and class II types were available, the types were taken from metadata supplied by the sample provider, not from assay-based typing. The repertoires were released in a freely available public database intended as a resource for research on the immune response to SARS-CoV-2. The prospective study material was composed of cDNA or gDNA derived from T cells, B-cell-depleted T cells, or PBMCs. Sample metadata almost always included a de-identified subject ID, COVID-19 status, age in years and sex.

Broader findings and caveats from the paper: How much clinical and demographic metadata was included differed by source and by participant, and the metadata was provided uncurated.

In Seattle, one collaborating source enrolled patients while the infection was active and tracked those patients longitudinally over the course of disease. The collaborating institutions used their own protocols to collect whole blood in K2EDTA tubes. For TCRbeta analysis, collaborators shipped samples in one of three forms: frozen whole blood, isolated PBMCs, or DNA extracted from either of those sample types. TCRbeta CDR3 regions were amplified from genomic DNA by means of the immunoSEQ Assay, a bias-controlled multiplex PCR. The study's own analysis went as follows. Nucleated cell counts per sample were estimated from amplification of reference gene primers within the assay. To quantify the absolute abundance of each unique TCRbeta CDR3 rearrangement, sequence reads were collapsed and filtered. For each sample, productive Simpson clonality was calculated by taking the square root of Simpson's diversity index across productive rearrangements. Not all clones reach the TCRdb copy of this immuneACCESS table, which keeps in-frame sequences only. Checked studies attribute under half of the gap to unresolved V genes and leave the rest unexplained. The V and J calls and the clone size are those of that table, but D and trimming were determined from the DNA. The table for this sample lists 45,000 to 55,000 clones; 70% to 85% of them were counted only once. The top ten clones comprise approximately 10% of the sample.

Between the V and J ends, shortened by 8 bases and 1 base respectively, the junction contains 11 bases. Based on the germline V gene, the CDR1 and CDR2 sequences are LGHNA and YSLEER. The CDR3, from cysteine to phenylalanine, totals 14 residues. Here the CDR3 DNA is all that survives: 42 bases in frame from base 1. The chain is encoded by TRBV4-3 joined to TRBJ2-2; the D gene is perhaps TRBD1, on 6 matching bases. This clonotype was obtained from a man aged 80 or over with COVID-19, enrolled during active disease. Sequencing input: peripheral blood. The encoded CDR3 is CASGLDRNTGELFF. The DNA sequence is TGCGCCAGCGGCTTGGACAGGAACACCGGGGAGCTGTTTTTT.